The next 27 T cell receptor beta chains were all read from a single sample in a study of shared clonotypes between healthy human individuals. Sequenced by immunoSEQ multiplex PCR; TCRdb stores in-frame clones only, minus some. The data show about 2.4 million clones, approximately 94% seen once. Sequencing was done on a sample of naive CD4+ T cells from PBMCs. Noted subset: CD45RA+ positively selected. The receptors were sampled from a man aged 18 to 30 in good health. Some clones in this sample may be carry-over from other donors' samples.

The V and J genes are TRBV28 and TRBJ1-1, with no clear D. The CDR3 covers 14 residues. CDR1 and CDR2 (germline): MDHEN, SYDVKM. Deletions cut 6 bases from V and 0 bases from J, with 11 bases between. CDR3 residues: CASRGPRLNTEAFF. The CDR3 region has the DNA TGTGCCAGCAGAGGCCCGAGGCTGAACACTGAAGCTTTCTTT. Complete variable domain (other parts from reference TRBV28 and TRBJ1-1): DVKVTQSSRYLVKRTGEKVFLECVQDMDHENMFWYRQDPGLGLRLIYFSYDVKMKEKGDIPEGYSVSREKKERFSLILESASTNQTSMYLCASRGPRLNTEAFFGQGTRLTVV.

The chain recombines TRBV6-5 with TRBJ2-1; D remains unclear. CDR1 is MNHEY, CDR2 SVGAGI, per germline. Trimming removed 6 bases from V and 4 bases from J, with 13 bases in between. This CDR3 has 14 amino acids. As DNA, the CDR3 is TGTGCCAGCAGCCTTCAGGATTCGTACAATGAGCAGTTCTTC. Its translation: CASSLQDSYNEQFF.

This sequence joins TRBV9 and TRBJ1-6, with 8 bases aligning to TRBD1. Germline assignment: CDR1 SGDLS and CDR2 YYNGEE. The CDR3 is 15 amino acids. The V and J ends lost 3 bases and 13 bases, in that order; junction bases with no gene match: 12. The CDR3 loop reads CASSAYGQGMSPLHF. The DNA for the CDR3 is TGTGCCAGCAGCGCCTATGGACAGGGAATGAGCCCCCTCCACTTT.

This chain connects TRBV19 to TRBJ1-4; no clear D. The ends were cut back, 4 bases at V and 8 bases at J, with 11 bases in the middle. The CDR3 is 13 residues long. The germline gives CDR1 LNHDA, CDR2 SQIVND (reference sequence). CDR3 sequence: CASSTRVGEKLFF. The CDR3 nucleotides read TGTGCCAGTAGTACCCGAGTAGGCGAAAAACTGTTTTTT.

The gene calls are TRBV30 and TRBJ2-5, with D perhaps TRBD1 (5 bases). Germline V gene data show CDR1 as GTSNPN and CDR2 as SVGIG (reference sequence). The length of the CDR3 is 12 residues. Trimming stripped 2 bases from V and 5 bases from J, with 9 bases between. CDR3 DNA sequence: TGTGCCTGGAGTTCCAGGGTGGAGACCCAGTACTTC. It specifies CAWSSRVETQYF.

CDR3 DNA sequence: TGTGCCAGTAGTAGCCCGGGGGAGACCCAGTACTTC. Its translation: CASSSPGETQYF. This rearrangement joins TRBV19 to TRBJ2-5; the D gene is possibly TRBD2 (5 bases). Germline values: CDR1 LNHDA, CDR2 SQIVND (reference sequence). Deletions cut 4 bases from V and 5 bases from J, with 8 bases between. The CDR3 totals 12 residues.

The sample holds one count of this clone. This rearrangement joins TRBV5-1 to TRBJ2-5; the match to TRBD1 covers 8 bases. Germline trimming cut 0 bases from V and 5 bases from J; bases unmatched to any gene: 9. The CDR3 loop spans 16 amino acids. Germline-derived CDR1 and CDR2 are SGHRS and YFSETQ. Written as DNA, the CDR3 is TGCGCCAGCAGCTTGGCCACAGGGGGGATGGAGGAGACCCAGTACTTC. Residues: CASSLATGGMEETQYF.

J is TRBJ2-6 and V is TRBV9; D might be TRBD1 (5 bases). This CDR3 has 15 amino acids. Germline V gene data show CDR1 as SGDLS and CDR2 as YYNGEE. V was pared by 3 bases and J by 5 bases, with 12 bases between. This chain's CDR3 is CASSATGARANVLTF. The CDR3 DNA is TGTGCCAGCAGCGCCACAGGAGCCAGGGCCAACGTCCTGACTTTC.

The chain is built from TRBV14 and TRBJ1-1, with D possibly matching TRBD1 (6 bases). CDR3 length: 14 amino acids. CDR1 SGHDN and CDR2 FVKESK come from the germline V gene. With 1 base removed from V and 5 bases from J, the gap between germline ends came to 11 bases. CDR3 sequence: CASSQGRGPTEAFF. The CDR3 DNA follows: TGTGCCAGCAGCCAAGGACGGGGGCCGACTGAAGCTTTCTTT.

The V call is TRBV5-4, the J call TRBJ2-1; D remains unclear. CDR3 length: 15 residues. Germline assignment: CDR1 SGHNT and CDR2 YYREEE (reference sequence). Trimming cost V 7 bases and J 3 bases, with 17 bases left between them. This CDR3 reads CASSQWAASYNEQFF. The CDR3 DNA is TGTGCCAGCTCACAGTGGGCAGCTAGCTACAATGAGCAGTTCTTC. Complete variable domain (other parts from reference TRBV5-4 and TRBJ2-1): ETGVTQSPTHLIKTRGQQVTLRCSSQSGHNTVSWYQQALGQGPQFIFQYYREEENGRGNFPPRFSGLQFPNYSSELNVNALELDDSALYLCASSQWAASYNEQFFGPGTRLTVL.

This rearrangement joins TRBV5-4 to TRBJ2-1; D is uncertain. There are 15 residues in the CDR3. V was pared by 4 bases and J by 0 bases, with 11 bases between. Germline CDR1 SGHNT, CDR2 YYREEE (reference sequence). The CDR3 here is CASSPDGSSYNEQFF. The CDR3 region has the DNA TGTGCCAGCAGCCCGGACGGCAGCTCCTACAATGAGCAGTTCTTC.

The CDR3 is CASSRTGDQETQYF. CDR3 in DNA: TGTGCCAGCAGCCGGACAGGGGATCAAGAGACCCAGTACTTC. The chain links TRBV7-2 to TRBJ2-5, with TRBD1 matching 9 bases. CDR1 is SGHTA and CDR2 is FQGNSA in the germline V gene. This CDR3 spans 14 amino acids. Trimming at V came to 5 bases and at J to 2 bases, leaving 3 bases not matched to a gene.

The rearrangement links TRBV18 to TRBJ2-5; weak D call: TRBD2 (6 bases). CDR1 and CDR2 from the germline V gene are KGHSH and LQKENI. The V gene lost 1 base and the J gene lost 4 bases, with 16 bases spanning the gap. CDR3 size: 16 residues. The CDR3 loop is CASSPLRTPGGETQYF. CDR3 sequence (DNA): TGTGCCAGCTCACCACTGAGGACACCCGGGGGAGAGACCCAGTACTTC.

The V call is TRBV5-6, the J call TRBJ1-4; unclear D gene. The V end was cut by 0 bases, the J end by 5 bases, with 14 bases between. The CDR3 runs 16 residues. Per the germline V gene, CDR1 is SGHDT and CDR2 is YYEEEE. CDR3 DNA sequence: TGTGCCAGCAGCTTGGCTTTTTCTCGAGGCAATGAAAAACTGTTTTTT. Translating it yields CASSLAFSRGNEKLFF.

CDR3 residues: CASSPASFTDTQYF. CDR3 DNA sequence: TGTGCCAGCAGCCCAGCGAGTTTCACAGATACGCAGTATTTT. This chain joins TRBV5-6 and TRBJ2-3, with no clear D. This CDR3 comprises 14 residues. CDR1 is SGHDT and CDR2 is YYEEEE in the germline V gene. V was clipped by 4 bases and J by 2 bases, with 11 bases between them.

The chain links TRBV27 to TRBJ1-4; unclear D gene. Trimming removed 4 bases at V and 5 bases at J, with 14 bases between. The CDR3 extends over 15 amino acids. Germline assignment: CDR1 MNHEY and CDR2 SMNVEV (reference sequence). Here the CDR3 reads CASSSAGFTNEKLFF. The CDR3 DNA sequence: TGTGCCAGCAGTTCCGCAGGATTTACCAATGAAAAACTGTTTTTT.

The rearrangement joins TRBV5-4 to TRBJ1-4, with no clear D. Germline CDR1 is SGHNT and CDR2 is YYREEE (reference sequence). The CDR3 totals 18 residues. V dropped 2 bases and J dropped 8 bases, with 25 bases sitting between them. The CDR3 bases are TGTGCCAGCAGCTTCGGCAGTGGGTCGGGAAAGGCCATGGAAAAACTGTTTTTT. Translated, it gives CASSFGSGSGKAMEKLFF. Full variable domain (outside the CDR3, taken from reference TRBV5-4 and TRBJ1-4): ETGVTQSPTHLIKTRGQQVTLRCSSQSGHNTVSWYQQALGQGPQFIFQYYREEENGRGNFPPRFSGLQFPNYSSELNVNALELDDSALYLCASSFGSGSGKAMEKLFFGSGTQLSVL.

The chain joins TRBV4-1 to TRBJ2-1; 7 bases map to TRBD1. Germline V gene data show CDR1 as MGHRA and CDR2 as YSYEKL. The CDR3 covers 19 residues. V was pared by 0 bases and J by 2 bases, with 13 bases of the junction left unmatched. The CDR3 loop reads CASSQEGQRGRGTYNEQFF. Here the CDR3 DNA reads TGCGCCAGCAGCCAAGAGGGACAGAGGGGCCGGGGAACCTACAATGAGCAGTTCTTC.

The chain links TRBV15 to TRBJ2-7, with D unclear. The V and J ends lost 1 base and 5 bases respectively, with 9 bases between them. Per the germline V gene, CDR1 is LNHNV and CDR2 is YYDKDF (reference sequence). The CDR3 covers 13 residues. The CDR3 here is CATSRAGAHEQYF. CDR3 nucleotide sequence: TGTGCCACCAGCAGAGCGGGTGCCCACGAGCAGTACTTC.

The rearrangement uses TRBV10-3 and TRBJ2-7; 9 bases align to TRBD1. The CDR3 has 14 amino acids. Germline V gene sequence: CDR1 ENHRY, CDR2 SYGVKD. The trim removed 4 bases at V and 6 bases at J, leaving 7 bases unmatched. As DNA, the CDR3 is TGTGCCATCAGTGTACCGGGACAGGGAGTCGAGCAGTACTTC. It yields the protein CAISVPGQGVEQYF.

This chain's CDR3 is CASSDIAPEKLFF. The CDR3 nucleotides are TGTGCCAGCAGTGATATCGCTCCAGAAAAACTGTTTTTT. The chain combines TRBV6-1 with TRBJ1-4; D gene uncertain. V lost 3 bases to trimming and J lost 8 bases, with 10 bases between them. The CDR3 runs to 13 residues. Germline V gene data show CDR1 as MNHNS and CDR2 as SASEGT.

The CDR3 nucleotides read TGTGCCAGCAGTAGGACAGGGTGGGGGATAGCCAAAAACATTCAGTACTTC. This codes for CASSRTGWGIAKNIQYF. The chain couples TRBV11-1 to TRBJ2-4, with 8 bases aligning to TRBD1. This CDR3 contains 17 residues. V lost 6 bases, J lost 0 bases, and 10 bases stayed unmatched. CDR1 is SGHAT and CDR2 is FQDESV in the germline V gene (reference sequence). Together with reference TRBV11-1 and TRBJ2-4, the CDR3 gives the full variable domain: EAEVAQSPRYKITEKSQAVAFWCDPISGHATLYWYRQILGQGPELLVQFQDESVVDDSQLPKDRFSAERLKGVDSTLKIQPAELGDSAMYLCASSRTGWGIAKNIQYFGAGTRLSVL.

This chain uses TRBV7-9 with TRBJ2-7; unclear D gene. CDR3 size: 13 residues. Trimming shortened V by 5 bases and J by 5 bases, and 13 bases separated the two germline ends. In germline, CDR1 is SEHNR, CDR2 FQNEAQ (reference sequence). CDR3 protein: CASSMDRTHEQYF. CDR3 DNA: TGTGCCAGCAGCATGGACCGTACACACGAGCAGTACTTC.

V usage is TRBV5-4 and J usage is TRBJ2-7, with TRBD2 identical over 12 bases. Trimming cost V 4 bases and J 7 bases; bases outside gene matches: 12. The CDR3 loop spans 16 amino acids. Germline V gene sequence: CDR1 SGHNT, CDR2 YYREEE (reference sequence). CDR3 nucleotides: TGTGCCAGCAGCCCAGACCCACTAGCGGGAGGTGGTGAGCAGTACTTC. As protein: CASSPDPLAGGGEQYF. Filled out from reference TRBV5-4 and TRBJ2-7, the complete variable domain reads ETGVTQSPTHLIKTRGQQVTLRCSSQSGHNTVSWYQQALGQGPQFIFQYYREEENGRGNFPPRFSGLQFPNYSSELNVNALELDDSALYLCASSPDPLAGGGEQYFGPGTRLTVT.

This clone was counted between two and nine times. The same CDR3 also results from other DNA sequences found in this sample. The chain uses TRBV5-1 and TRBJ1-1; 8 bases map to TRBD1. The trim removed 3 bases at V and 3 bases at J, leaving 4 bases unmatched. CDR3 length: 14 amino acids. Germline loops: CDR1 SGHRS, CDR2 YFSETQ. CDR3 sequence reads: CASSSTGADTEAFF. The DNA of the CDR3 is TGCGCCAGCAGCTCGACAGGGGCGGACACTGAAGCTTTCTTT.

Here the CDR3 DNA reads TGTGCCAGCAGTTATCAGGGGGCGGCAATCTATGGCTACACCTTC. It yields the protein CASSYQGAAIYGYTF. V is TRBV6-5 and J is TRBJ1-2, with 8 nucleotides matching TRBD1. Losses at the gene ends were 3 bases for V and 4 bases for J; bases not matched to a gene: 7. This CDR3 is 15 amino acids long. In germline, CDR1 is MNHEY, CDR2 SVGAGI.

The genes are TRBV5-1 and TRBJ2-3; TRBD1 agrees at 7 bases. Looked up from germline, CDR1 is SGHRS and CDR2 is YFSETQ. Germline trimming cut 2 bases from V and 6 bases from J; bases unmatched to any gene: 6. The CDR3 length is 14 residues. DNA of the CDR3: TGCGCCAGCAGCTTCAAGGGGGCTCATGATACGCAGTATTTT. Its protein product is CASSFKGAHDTQYF. Supplemented by reference TRBV5-1 and TRBJ2-3, the full variable domain reads KAGVTQTPRYLIKTRGQQVTLSCSPISGHRSVSWYQQTPGQGLQFLFEYFSETQRNKGNFPGRFSGRQFSNSRSEMNVSTLELGDSALYLCASSFKGAHDTQYFGPGTRLTVL.